The T cell receptor beta chain described here comes from a study of beta chain features in type 1 diabetes. The study reverse transcribed the entire isolated RNA, so it sequenced expressed TCRB transcripts. Repertoires were generated with immunoSEQ multiplex PCR, while TCRdb's copy carries only in-frame clones and drops some. The table includes hundreds of thousands of clones, around 15% detected once. General study findings and limits: Naive, central memory and Treg TCRB repertoires seemed to resemble each other more closely in patients than they did in healthy donors. For patients and controls alike, PCR might favor shorter templates to the same degree. Researchers report that Type 1 diabetes patients had moderately but significantly shorter TCRB CDR3s across all four CD4+ subsets.

Germline-derived CDR1 and CDR2 are SGDLS and YYNGEE. The CDR3 covers 14 residues. With V trimmed by 0 bases and J by 6 bases, 5 bases remained unmatched. This clone was found a few times. Antigen specificity is unknown. The rearrangement links TRBV9 to TRBJ2-7, with 8 positions matching TRBD2. The sequenced sample consisted of naive CD4+ T cells from blood. This clonotype originated in a young man with type 1 diabetes. In DNA, the CDR3 is TGTGCCAGCAGCGTAGAACTAGCGGCCGGCGAGCAGTACTTC. It specifies CASSVELAAGEQYF.